Each of the 19 T cell receptor beta chains below was sequenced from the same sample in a study of response to subunit inactivated influenza vaccine. In TCRdb, the RT-PCR reads were re-called with MiXCR into one record per CDR3 protein. The sample contains around 790,000 distinct CDR3 sequences, around 20% of which appear only once. The sequencing used PBMCs from blood, collected roughly 5 days after vaccination. The receptors were gathered from a man in his fifties or sixties who received an inactivated influenza vaccine.

This chain uses TRBV20-1 with TRBJ2-7, with TRBD2 identical over 8 bases. Germline V gives CDR1 DFQATT, CDR2 SNEGSKA (reference sequence). V trimming: 5 bases; J trimming: 2 bases; junction bases outside the gene matches: 2. This CDR3 is built from 12 residues. CDR3 in DNA: TGCAGTGCTCACGGGAGGGCCTACGAGCAGTACTTC. This encodes CSAHGRAYEQYF.

This clonotype was counted a few times. The chain employs TRBV7-3 and TRBJ2-5; no definite D call. The CDR3 consists of 14 residues. V shed 0 bases and J shed 5 bases, with 10 bases lying between them. Germline V gives CDR1 SGHTA, CDR2 FQGTGA. The CDR3 DNA is TGTGCCAGCAGCTTAACTAGCTCCCTGGAGACCCAGTACTTC. Its protein is CASSLTSSLETQYF.

This clonotype was seen just once. V gene TRBV10-3 combines with J gene TRBJ1-2; 7 nucleotides match TRBD1. The CDR3 extends over 16 amino acids. The germline V gene has CDR1 ENHRY and CDR2 SYGVKD. Trimming took 6 bases from V and 3 from J; bases not matched to a gene: 13. The DNA of the CDR3 is TGTGCCATCAGATCACAGCGGGACAGAGAGTACTATGGCTACACCTTC. Translating it yields CAIRSQRDREYYGYTF.

This clonotype was seen repeatedly, ten times or more. The V and J genes are TRBV10-2 and TRBJ2-4; TRBD1 aligns across 9 bases. Germline CDR1 WSHSY, CDR2 SAAADI. J gave up 8 bases and V 5 bases, and 7 bases lay outside the gene matches. This CDR3 has 14 residues. Here the CDR3 reads CASSYTGGEDIQYF. In DNA, the CDR3 is TGCGCCAGCAGTTATACAGGGGGCGAGGACATTCAGTACTTC.

The J gene is TRBJ2-7, the V gene TRBV27; 9 bases are a match to TRBD1. With 6 bases clipped from V and 6 bases from J, the junction kept 6 bases outside the gene matches. There are 13 residues in the CDR3. The germline V gene has CDR1 MNHEY and CDR2 SMNVEV (reference sequence). The CDR3, as DNA: TGTGCCAGCAGACGACAGGGGGTCGGCGAGCAGTACTTC. It encodes CASRRQGVGEQYF.

This chain uses TRBV6-5 with TRBJ2-3, with 9 bases that match TRBD1. Germline V lookup: CDR1 MNHEY, CDR2 SVGAGI. The CDR3 loop spans 14 amino acids. With V trimmed by 0 bases and J by 6 bases, 1 base remained unmatched. The CDR3 region has the DNA TGTGCCAGCAGTTACTCGACAGGGGGGGATACGCAGTATTTT. As protein: CASSYSTGGDTQYF.

This clonotype was seen a few times. CDR3 region: CASSRNWGLNTEAFF. Here the CDR3 DNA reads TGTGCCAGCAGCCGAAATTGGGGGCTGAACACTGAAGCTTTCTTT. This chain uses TRBV11-2 with TRBJ1-1, with a tentative D call TRBD1 (6 bases). The germline V and J ends were trimmed by 5 bases and 0 bases, with 13 bases remaining between them. CDR3 size: 15 residues. CDR1 SGHAT and CDR2 FQNNGV come from the germline V gene.

This clonotype occurred a few times. V gene TRBV5-4 combines with J gene TRBJ1-5, with D possibly TRBD1 on 6 matching bases. V was shortened by 3 bases and J by 2 bases, with 9 bases between the two germline ends. The CDR3 extends over 14 amino acids. The V gene's germline CDR1 is SGHNT and CDR2 YYREEE (reference sequence). The chain's CDR3 is CASSYRDGNQPQHF. CDR3 nucleotides: TGTGCCAGCAGCTACAGGGATGGCAATCAGCCCCAGCATTTT.

The chain joins TRBV7-2 to TRBJ2-5, with D perhaps assigned TRBD1 or TRBD2 (5 bases each). CDR1 is SGHTA, CDR2 FQGNSA, per germline. The V and J ends lost 5 bases and 4 bases respectively, with 17 bases between them. The CDR3 runs to 15 residues. This CDR3 reads CASSLPGAYRETQYF. The CDR3 nucleotides are TGTGCCAGCAGCCTCCCCGGGGCATATAGAGAGACCCAGTACTTC.

The gene calls are TRBV25-1 and TRBJ1-1, with D possibly TRBD1 on 5 matching bases. The germline gives CDR1 MGHDK, CDR2 SYGVNS. Trimming stripped 6 bases from V and 4 bases from J, with 12 bases between. The CDR3 has 13 amino acids. The CDR3 protein is CASRTEGSTEAFF. DNA of the CDR3: TGTGCCAGCAGGACAGAGGGGAGCACTGAAGCTTTCTTT.

This clonotype was counted a few times. The J gene is TRBJ2-3, the V gene TRBV5-1; 7 nucleotides align to TRBD1. The germline CDR1 and CDR2 sequences are SGHRS and YFSETQ. V trimming: 4 bases; J trimming: 7 bases; junction bases outside the gene matches: 15. There are 16 residues in the CDR3. The CDR3 sequence is CASSKNPGDRANTQYF. The DNA for the CDR3 is TGCGCCAGCAGCAAGAACCCCGGAGACAGGGCTAATACGCAGTATTTT.

The table lists this clonotype with a few counts. The chain carries TRBV6-2 or TRBV6-3 and TRBJ2-4, with D perhaps assigned TRBD1 or TRBD2 (5 bases each). V lost 3 bases and J lost 0, with 15 bases in between. The CDR3 is made up of 17 amino acids. CDR1 and CDR2 from the germline V gene are MNHEY and SVGEGT. Written as DNA, the CDR3 is TGTGCCAGCAGTTATTCTCGGGGCATTGGAGCCAAAAACATTCAGTACTTC. Protein sequence: CASSYSRGIGAKNIQYF.

A few counts support this clonotype. This chain uses TRBV12-3 or TRBV12-4 with TRBJ2-1, with 8 bases fitting TRBD1. The trim removed 4 bases at V and 1 base at J, leaving 9 bases unmatched. The CDR3 extends over 17 amino acids. The DNA of the CDR3 is TGTGCCAGCAGTTCAGGACAGGGTGGTCGATCCTACAATGAGCAGTTCTTC. This encodes CASSSGQGGRSYNEQFF.

There are a few counts of this clonotype. The rearrangement joins TRBV5-8 to TRBJ2-2; no clear D. The germline gives CDR1 SGHTS, CDR2 YDEGEE. Trimming left V 0 bases short and J 4 bases short, with 10 bases between. This CDR3 spans 15 amino acids. The CDR3 here is CASSLEAEITGELFF. The CDR3 coding sequence is TGTGCCAGCAGCTTGGAGGCGGAGATCACCGGGGAGCTGTTTTTT.

A few counts support this clonotype. The CDR3 here is CASSLRGQDTGELFF. For the CDR3, the DNA is TGTGCCAGCAGCTTAAGGGGTCAGGACACCGGGGAGCTGTTTTTT. The rearrangement links TRBV7-2 to TRBJ2-2; the D gene is possibly TRBD1 (5 bases). Germline-derived CDR1 and CDR2 are SGHTA and FQGNSA. The CDR3 loop spans 15 amino acids. The V gene lost 2 bases and the J gene lost 3 bases, with 10 bases spanning the gap.

The rearrangement joins TRBV6-6 to TRBJ2-3; D gene unclear. The CDR3 runs 12 residues. The germline V gene encodes CDR1 MNHNY and CDR2 SVGAGI (reference sequence). V gave up 4 bases and J gave up 5 bases, with 7 bases separating them. The CDR3 loop is CASSSSKDTQYF. CDR3 coding DNA: TGTGCCAGCAGTTCCTCTAAAGATACGCAGTATTTT.

This clonotype was detected only a few times. The genes are TRBV5-5 and TRBJ2-7; D might be TRBD1 (5 bases). Trimming shortened V by 0 bases and J by 4 bases, and 14 bases separated the two germline ends. The CDR3 contains 15 residues. Germline CDR1 is SGHKS and CDR2 is YYEKEE (reference sequence). The DNA for the CDR3 is TGTGCCAGCAGCTTGGGAAGGCAGGGCACGTACGAGCAGTACTTC. It translates to CASSLGRQGTYEQYF.

This chain links TRBV7-9 with TRBJ2-1; D is unresolved. The CDR3 runs 12 residues. The V and J ends lost 5 bases and 8 bases respectively, with 10 bases between them. CDR1 and CDR2 (germline): SEHNR, FQNEAQ (reference sequence). CDR3 DNA sequence: TGTGCCAGCAGCACTCTTTTCGATGAGCAGTTCTTC. It yields the protein CASSTLFDEQFF.

V is TRBV6-1 and J is TRBJ2-1; 9 nucleotides match TRBD2. This CDR3 contains 15 residues. With 7 bases clipped from V and 5 bases from J, the junction kept 9 bases outside the gene matches. CDR1 and CDR2 from the germline V gene are MNHNS and SASEGT. The CDR3 is CASTNSGGPHNEQFF. In nucleotides, the CDR3 is TGTGCCAGCACGAACAGCGGGGGGCCACACAATGAGCAGTTCTTC.